These 3 T cell receptor beta chains were sequenced from one sample in a study of T cells in localized non-small cell lung cancer. The table came from immunoSEQ multiplex PCR; TCRdb's copy has only in-frame clones and leaves some out. In the table there are around 26,000 clones, approximately 90% of which are singletons. The sample was peripheral blood, taken before any cancer treatment. These receptors all stem from a female donor at least 60 years old with stage II squamous cell lung carcinoma.

The CDR3 spells CASSFDQPYRAPSYNSPLHF. CDR3 DNA sequence: TGTGCCAGCAGTTTCGACCAGCCATACAGGGCCCCCTCCTATAATTCACCCCTCCACTTT. This chain links TRBV28 with TRBJ1-6, with D possibly matching TRBD1 (6 bases). This CDR3 has 20 amino acids. Germline CDR1 is MDHEN and CDR2 is SYDVKM. The ends were cut back, 3 bases at V and 0 bases at J, with 21 bases in the middle. Looking up the rest from reference TRBV28 and TRBJ1-6 gives the full variable domain: DVKVTQSSRYLVKRTGEKVFLECVQDMDHENMFWYRQDPGLGLRLIYFSYDVKMKEKGDIPEGYSVSREKKERFSLILESASTNQTSMYLCASSFDQPYRAPSYNSPLHFGNGTRLTVT.

J is TRBJ1-4 and V is TRBV10-3, with TRBD1 matching over 7 bases. This CDR3 contains 14 residues. Germline V lookup: CDR1 ENHRY, CDR2 SYGVKD. The V gene end was trimmed by 6 bases and the J gene end by 7 bases; junction bases not matched to a gene: 8. For the CDR3, the DNA is TGTGCCATCAGACAACAGGGGAGCGGTGAAAAACTGTTTTTT. The encoded protein is CAIRQQGSGEKLFF.

The chain links TRBV9 to TRBJ2-7, with D perhaps TRBD1 (5 bases). The CDR3 spans 20 residues. Germline CDR1 reads SGDLS; CDR2 reads YYNGEE. V gave up 0 bases and J gave up 2 bases, with 27 bases separating them. Here the CDR3 reads CASSVDGSGKFLGAAYEQYF. The CDR3 bases are TGTGCCAGCAGCGTAGATGGATCAGGGAAATTCTTAGGGGCCGCCTACGAGCAGTACTTC.